This T cell receptor (beta chain) is from a study of CD8 T cells in Susac syndrome (dated by TCRdb to the late 2010s). Turning to the overall study: Of the Susac syndrome patients who were sequenced, more than five had clinically active disease and roughly eight were in clinical remission. Susac syndrome patients were therapy-naive, on corticosteroids (some also receiving IVIg), or on IVIg alone at blood withdrawal. Repertoire sequencing was used to test whether CD8+ T cell activation and differentiation in Susac syndrome was antigen driven. The study compared CD8+ T cell repertoire clonality among 11 to 12 healthy donors, around 14 Susac syndrome patients and approximately 16 multiple sclerosis patients.

Peripheral blood CD8+ and CD4+ T cells from healthy donors, Susac syndrome patients and multiple sclerosis patients were profiled by high-throughput TCR beta sequencing. Recently defined diagnostic criteria for definite or probable disease were met by the Susac syndrome patients. CD8+ TEMRA cells were enriched by FACS, while bulk CD8+ and CD4+ T cells were purified by magnetic negative isolation. Blood was drawn into EDTA tubes, processed within 24 hours, and PBMCs were isolated by density gradient centrifugation. PBMCs intended for TCR sequencing were frozen in liquid nitrogen and were later thawed in a 37 degrees C water bath. The sorted or isolated CD4+, CD8+ and CD8+ TEMRA cells reached a purity of at least 90%. Regarding this clonotype: What antigen it recognizes has not been identified. Per-base quality was not reported, and no clone a single base away is much larger than it.

RNA was extracted using the RNeasy kit, and roughly 0.5 to 1 ug of the RNA was reverse transcribed with random hexamers. The immunoSEQ multiplex PCR assay, covering 54 Vbeta and 13 Jbeta segments, was used to amplify TCR beta CDR3 regions. PCR amplification bias was corrected using a synthetic template baseline for primer optimization and computational correction. The paper's processing steps were these. Reads were annotated to V, D and J genes per IMGT and analyzed with immunoSEQ Analyzer, keeping only productive sequences. Clonality was calculated as one minus the Shannon entropy normalized by log2 of the number of productive unique sequences. Public and private clones were assessed among the 100 most prevalent clones of each patient and control. Clones were defined as Susac-specific if absent from the healthy and MS cohorts, from approximately 1,100 published viral clones and from other ImmuneACCESS disease sequences. TCRdb trimmed public reads at Q25 via fastp, called clones via MiXCR and kept in-frame beta chains. Rows with one shared CDR3 protein collapse into an entry with the most common genes and DNA. TCRdb's processing, not the authors', yielded these V and J calls. The table for this sample lists around 80,000 distinct CDR3 sequences; 94% of them were counted only once. The top ten clones comprise 0.52% of the sample.

What the work shows at the level of the full study, not this receptor alone: In the total CD8+ and CD8+ TEMRA repertoires, sixteen and five Susac-specific public clones, respectively, were identified. The TCR sequencing and HLA analysis was acknowledged to have included a relatively small number of individuals. Clonal expansion was observed in Susac syndrome CD8+ repertoires, with the highest expansion in CD8+ TEMRA cells and greater expansion in clinically active than in remitting patients.

The junction carries 7 bases between V and J, which are trimmed by 4 bases and 4 bases respectively. In the germline V gene, CDR1 corresponds to SQVTM and CDR2 to ANQGSEA. The CDR3 has 11 amino acids, counting the end cysteine and phenylalanine. Of all the DNA, just the CDR3 is kept, 33 bases in frame from base 1. This TCR was sampled from a human donor with Susac syndrome. The sequence links TRBV29-1 to TRBJ1-2, with the D segment identity uncertain. Sequences were obtained from CD8+ T cells from PBMCs. The nucleotide sequence reads as follows: TGCAGCGTTGCAACGCGCTATGGCTACACCTTC. It encodes CSVATRYGYTF.